The 14 T cell receptor beta chains given below trace back to one sample, sequenced in a study of radiation and T cells in renal cell carcinoma. Repertoires were generated with immunoSEQ multiplex PCR, while TCRdb's copy carries only in-frame clones and drops some. The table records approximately 43,000 clones, around four fifths of them present only once. Time point in this sample: blood 4 weeks post-SBRT, at nephrectomy. The treatment denotes: 15 Gy SBRT to primary tumor, nephrectomy 4 weeks later. The sample was blood, taken from a patient whose treatment included radiotherapy and nephrectomy. Receptor source: a woman in her 70s with renal cell carcinoma.

This chain links TRBV7-9 with TRBJ1-1; D is unresolved. Between the trimmed V and J ends, which lost 5 bases and 2 bases, there was a span of 12 bases. This CDR3 is built from 14 residues. Germline lookup yields CDR1 SEHNR and CDR2 FQNEAQ (reference sequence). The CDR3, as DNA: TGTGCCAGCAGCGTAAGTACCGAAAACACTGAAGCTTTCTTT. Its translation: CASSVSTENTEAFF.

The rearrangement links TRBV7-2 to TRBJ1-5, with D perhaps matching TRBD1 (5 bases). V lost 1 base to trimming and J lost 0 bases, with 7 bases between them. The CDR3 runs to 15 residues. Germline values: CDR1 SGHTA, CDR2 FQGNSA. CDR3 in amino acids: CASSLGGYSNQPQHF. The CDR3 nucleotides read TGTGCCAGCAGCTTAGGGGGGTATAGCAATCAGCCCCAGCATTTT.

The chain recombines TRBV9 with TRBJ2-2, with TRBD2 matching 8 bases. The germline gives CDR1 SGDLS, CDR2 YYNGEE. The junction had 8 bases not matched to a gene; V was cut back by 0 bases and J by 4 bases. The length of the CDR3 is 17 residues. CDR3 sequence reads: CASSVDSGEVPTGELFF. The CDR3 DNA sequence: TGTGCCAGCAGCGTAGATAGCGGGGAGGTCCCCACCGGGGAGCTGTTTTTT.

This chain uses TRBV5-1 with TRBJ1-4, with 8 bases aligning to TRBD1. V lost 0 bases and J lost 8; bases outside the gene matches: 6. The CDR3 has 15 amino acids. CDR1 is SGHRS and CDR2 is YFSETQ in the germline V gene. CDR3 nucleotide sequence: TGCGCCAGCAGCTTGGCTCCGGGACAGGAGGAAAAACTGTTTTTT. Residues: CASSLAPGQEEKLFF. Using reference TRBV5-1 and TRBJ1-4 for the parts outside the CDR3, the full variable domain is KAGVTQTPRYLIKTRGQQVTLSCSPISGHRSVSWYQQTPGQGLQFLFEYFSETQRNKGNFPGRFSGRQFSNSRSEMNVSTLELGDSALYLCASSLAPGQEEKLFFGSGTQLSVL.

This chain connects TRBV6-1 to TRBJ2-3, with D possibly matching TRBD1 (8 bases). CDR3 size: 15 residues. CDR1 and CDR2 from the germline V gene are MNHNS and SASEGT. Trimming pared 8 bases from V and 4 bases from J, leaving 19 bases between. CDR3 region: CASRGVTGGADTQYF. As DNA, the CDR3 is TGTGCCAGCCGAGGGGTAACAGGGGGGGCAGATACGCAGTATTTT.

The table lists this clone with a count of one. The V gene is TRBV5-5, the J gene TRBJ2-3; TRBD2 is a possible D gene (5 bases). This CDR3 comprises 13 residues. Germline V gene sequence: CDR1 SGHKS, CDR2 YYEKEE (reference sequence). Trimming took off 1 base at V and 4 bases at J, with 7 bases between the two ends. CDR3 sequence reads: CASSLQRPDTQYF. The CDR3 nucleotides are TGTGCCAGCAGCTTGCAGCGGCCAGATACGCAGTATTTT.

The rearrangement uses TRBV4-3 and TRBJ1-2; D unresolved. CDR3 size: 14 residues. V was shortened by 3 bases and J by 5 bases, with 13 bases between the two germline ends. Per germline, CDR1 LGHNA and CDR2 YSLEER. The CDR3 DNA is TGCGCCAGCAGCCAGGACCTTCACAGTTATGGCTACACCTTC. Residues: CASSQDLHSYGYTF.

The J gene is TRBJ2-1, the V gene TRBV18, with 8 bases identical to TRBD2. Trimming at V came to 3 bases and at J to 8 bases, leaving 9 bases not matched to a gene. This CDR3 region has 15 residues. The germline V gene has CDR1 KGHSH and CDR2 LQKENI. This CDR3 reads CASSPPRGGGDEQFF. CDR3 sequence (DNA): TGTGCCAGCTCACCCCCACGGGGGGGCGGGGATGAGCAGTTCTTC.

This chain uses TRBV4-1 with TRBJ2-7; no clear D. V lost 0 bases, J lost 0 bases, and 12 bases lay in between. This CDR3 is built from 16 residues. Germline CDR1 is MGHRA and CDR2 is YSYEKL. The CDR3 coding sequence is TGCGCCAGCAGCCAAGACGACCCAACTGTCTCCTACGAGCAGTACTTC. Translating it yields CASSQDDPTVSYEQYF.

The chain joins TRBV6-1 to TRBJ2-7, with 9 bases fitting TRBD2. The CDR3 sequence is 15 residues long. Germline assignment: CDR1 MNHNS and CDR2 SASEGT. The V segment lost 5 bases and the J segment 2 bases; nucleotides outside the gene matches: 7. CDR3 coding DNA: TGTGCCAGCAGTCCTGTCGCGGGAGGGCCCTACGAGCAGTACTTC. Its translation is CASSPVAGGPYEQYF.

This clone was seen just once. V gene TRBV6-6 combines with J gene TRBJ2-1, with 8 bases that match TRBD2. CDR3 length: 12 residues. Germline lookup yields CDR1 MNHNY and CDR2 SVGAGI (reference sequence). For the CDR3, the DNA is TGTAGCGGGGGAAGCTCCTACAATGAGCAGTTCTTC. It translates to CSGGSSYNEQFF.

V is TRBV9 and J is TRBJ2-7; 11 bases are shared with TRBD1. The V gene's germline CDR1 is SGDLS and CDR2 YYNGEE. The trim removed 4 bases at V and 3 bases at J, leaving 3 bases unmatched. The CDR3 spans 14 residues. The CDR3 DNA sequence: TGTGCCAGCAGCCTTGGGACAGGGGGCTACGAGCAGTACTTC. It is translated as CASSLGTGGYEQYF.

This sequence joins TRBV27 and TRBJ2-2; TRBD1 matches 7 bases. Germline CDR1 MNHEY, CDR2 SMNVEV (reference sequence). After removal of 5 bases from V and 1 base from J, the junction contained 10 bases not matched to a gene. CDR3 length: 17 amino acids. CDR3 loop: CASSNPQGRGNTGELFF. The CDR3 region has the DNA TGTGCCAGCAGTAACCCACAGGGGAGAGGGAACACCGGGGAGCTGTTTTTT.

The rearrangement links TRBV11-2 to TRBJ1-4, with 11 bases identical to TRBD1. The CDR3 length is 15 residues. Germline CDR1 is SGHAT and CDR2 is FQNNGV. J was trimmed by 6 bases and V by 1 base; bases with no gene match: 1. The CDR3 is CASSLGDRGYEKLFF. CDR3 nucleotide sequence: TGTGCCAGCAGCTTAGGGGACAGGGGGTATGAAAAACTGTTTTTT. The variable domain in full, with the rest retrieved from reference TRBV11-2 and TRBJ1-4, is EAGVAQSPRYKIIEKRQSVAFWCNPISGHATLYWYQQILGQGPKLLIQFQNNGVVDDSQLPKDRFSAERLKGVDSTLKIQPAKLEDSAVYLCASSLGDRGYEKLFFGSGTQLSVL.